The rows below give T cell receptor beta chains drawn from one sample of a study of T cells in Graves' hyperthyroidism and ophthalmopathy. Each CDR3 protein is one row after TCRdb ran MiXCR on the multiplex PCR reads. The sample has around 600,000 distinct CDR3 sequences; 12% to 15% are singletons. Sequenced sample: blood. These TCRs come from a woman in her late teens or twenties with Graves' ophthalmopathy. The CDR3 runs from the conserved cysteine through the conserved F or W. D genes are given only for firm matches.

CDR3 length,D gene,V gene,CDR3 protein
17,TRBD1,TRBV24-1,CATSEPGTGPSTDTQYF
15,TRBD2,TRBV7-9,CASSSVTSGPDTQYF
17,TRBD2,TRBV6-1,CASSLTPSSGPYNEQFF
17,NA,TRBV6-1,CASSEQPTALDSYEQYF
14,NA,TRBV7-2,CASKTGSSTDTQYF
16,TRBD1,TRBV5-1,CASSRIRDRSSYEQYF
16,TRBD2,TRBV19,CASSWRAGESHNEQFF
15,TRBD1,TRBV2,CASSGRDRVPYEQYF
18,TRBD2,TRBV19,CASSLGLAGVGGYNEQFF
16,TRBD2,TRBV7-8,CASSLDRAGGRDTQYF
16,NA,TRBV7-8,CASSLGVGVRSDTQYF
18,NA,TRBV9,CASSVASDELSWNTEAFF
15,TRBD1,TRBV24-1,CATSDSGQGGYGYTF
16,TRBD1,TRBV24-1,CATSEGTALAKNIQYF
14,NA,TRBV12-3/TRBV12-4,CASSLSAELYEQYF
16,NA,TRBV11-2,CASSSKGRFNGDEQFF
14,NA,TRBV6-1,CASSAEPQRPEAFF
13,NA,TRBV12-3/TRBV12-4,CASSWGKSGEAFF
17,NA,TRBV4-1,CASSQGPTGRNSYEQYF
13,TRBD1,TRBV30,CAWSVTGGNEQYF
16,NA,TRBV6-1,CASSESRLSGSYEQYF
12,NA,TRBV6-6,CASSYSVQPQHF
15,TRBD1,TRBV28,CASSLVGQGEETQYF
21,NA,TRBV11-3,CASSFLGGRTHTVANTGELFF
15,TRBD1,TRBV20-1,CSAAPTGLSTDTQYF
15,TRBD2,TRBV7-8,CASNHMGGNSYEQYF
13,NA,TRBV4-3,CASSPRIDNEQFF
13,NA,TRBV5-8,CASRQQDYQPQHF
13,NA,TRBV20-1,CSAFWDSTSKLFF
15,TRBD2,TRBV27,CASRQLAGDKYEQFF
16,NA,TRBV9,CASSSRRDRRTDTQYF
14,NA,TRBV6-1,CASSITGSNQPQHF
15,NA,TRBV20-1,CSARGRWNKKETQYF
15,NA,TRBV30,CAWRGWQGRYNEQFF
15,NA,TRBV5-8,CASRPMSGSTDTQYF
16,TRBD1,TRBV4-1,CASSHRTGFDNSPLHF
12,NA,TRBV7-9,CASSSTPGEQYF
15,TRBD2,TRBV27,CASARMTSRRDTQYF
15,TRBD2,TRBV30,CALGTSGRGTGELFF
16,TRBD2,TRBV10-2,CASSESGREGRGTQYF
11,NA,TRBV7-9,CASSPGTDQYF
16,NA,TRBV7-8,CASSPELGRTYEKLFF
15,NA,TRBV15,CATSTTGRYTDTQYF
19,TRBD1,TRBV27,CASSILGTGGEERNYGYTF
13,NA,TRBV4-1,CASSPDIFYEQYF
14,TRBD1,TRBV7-9,CASSPRDRDGAQYF
12,NA,TRBV28,CASSSGHGPQHF
17,NA,TRBV28,CASSLGGGAGVNYGYTF
14,TRBD1,TRBV29-1,CSVEVGQGEYEQYF
15,NA,TRBV6-6,CASSYSSRVGHEQYF